This T cell receptor (beta chain) was sequenced in a study of cytomegalovirus exposure and HLA in healthy donors. This CDR3 comprises 15 residues. J lost 3 bases, V lost 4 bases, and 9 bases had no gene match. Germline lookup yields CDR1 SGHKS and CDR2 YYEKEE (reference sequence). The assay was immunoSEQ multiplex PCR, and TCRdb's table has in-frame clones only and misses some. The data contain tens of thousands of clones, 94% of them singletons. General observations from the study: Altogether, 160 or so TCR beta chains were recorded as cytomegalovirus-associated.

With respect to this clone: No antigen is known for it.

The V call is TRBV5-5, the J call TRBJ2-7; 8 bases are shared with TRBD1. The sequenced sample was PBMCs. The sequence derives from a woman between 18 and 29 years old in good health and CMV-seronegative. DNA for the CDR3: TGTGCCAGCAGCCTCCAGGACAGGGTTTTCTACGAGCAGTACTTC. It encodes CASSLQDRVFYEQYF.